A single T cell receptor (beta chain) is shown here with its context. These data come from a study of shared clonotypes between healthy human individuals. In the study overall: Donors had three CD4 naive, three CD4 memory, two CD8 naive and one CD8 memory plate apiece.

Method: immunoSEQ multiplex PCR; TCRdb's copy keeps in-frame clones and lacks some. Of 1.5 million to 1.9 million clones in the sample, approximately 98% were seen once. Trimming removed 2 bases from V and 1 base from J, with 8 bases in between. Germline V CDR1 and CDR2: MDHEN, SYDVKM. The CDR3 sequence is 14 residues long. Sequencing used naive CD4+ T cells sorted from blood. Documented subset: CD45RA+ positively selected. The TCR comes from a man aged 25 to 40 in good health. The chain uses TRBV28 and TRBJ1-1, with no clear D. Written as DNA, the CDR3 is TGTGCCAGCAGTTTAGGATCAGGGAACACTGAAGCTTTCTTT. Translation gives CASSLGSGNTEAFF.